This TCR beta chain emerged from a study of blood T cell repertoires in COVID-19. Data came from immunoSEQ multiplex PCR; TCRdb stores just in-frame clones and leaves some out. The profile shows hundreds of thousands of clones, 85% to 90% of them singletons. Germline-derived CDR1 and CDR2 are SGHRS and YFSETQ. V lost 4 bases to trimming and J lost 5 bases; unmatched junction nucleotides: 6. The CDR3 covers 15 residues. Recruitment covered fewer than 25 US areas and drew participants whose ages spanned roughly 18 to 100 years. This TCR was recovered from a man aged 18 to 29 who had recovered from COVID-19. Material: PBMCs or T cells enriched from blood (not recorded which). The gene calls are TRBV5-1 and TRBJ2-1; TRBD1 matches 10 bases. DNA for the CDR3: TGCGCCAGCAGCGGGGGACAGGGGTTCCACAATGAGCAGTTCTTC. The encoded protein is CASSGGQGFHNEQFF.